Each of the 25 T cell receptor beta chains below was sequenced from the same sample in a study of blood T cell repertoires in COVID-19 (dated by TCRdb to between 2020 and 2021). Receptors were amplified or captured by the immunoSEQ multiplex PCR assay. Not all clones reach the TCRdb copy of this immuneACCESS table, which keeps in-frame sequences only. Checked studies attribute under half of the gap to unresolved V genes and leave the rest unexplained. The table for this sample lists about 29,000 clones; about three quarters of them were counted only once. About 8% of the sample is held by the ten biggest clonotypes. The material sequenced was peripheral blood. Receptor source: a woman aged 65 to 85 with active or convalescent COVID-19.

The chain uses TRBV6-5 and TRBJ1-1; D remains ambiguous. V was trimmed by 2 bases and J by 0 bases, leaving 10 bases between them. The CDR3 is 15 amino acids. The V gene's germline CDR1 is MNHEY and CDR2 SVGAGI. As DNA, the CDR3 is TGTGCCAGCAGTTACGTTCGCGCCGTGAACACTGAAGCTTTCTTT. Protein sequence: CASSYVRAVNTEAFF.

The chain links TRBV19 to TRBJ1-2; TRBD1 agrees at 7 bases. This CDR3 region has 17 residues. V was pared by 5 bases and J by 5 bases, with 17 bases of the junction left unmatched. Germline CDR1 reads LNHDA; CDR2 reads SQIVND (reference sequence). The CDR3 region is CASSAIGVGTVAYGYTF. The CDR3 DNA reads TGTGCCAGTAGTGCGATAGGCGTTGGGACAGTCGCTTATGGCTACACCTTC.

The chain links TRBV9 to TRBJ2-2; D might be TRBD2 (5 bases). Between the trimmed V and J ends, which lost 0 bases and 4 bases, there was a span of 13 bases. This CDR3 comprises 16 residues. CDR1 is SGDLS, CDR2 YYNGEE, per germline. The CDR3 reads CASSVAGVVGTGELFF. The CDR3 nucleotides read TGTGCCAGCAGCGTAGCCGGGGTAGTTGGCACCGGGGAGCTGTTTTTT.

The chain is built from TRBV27 and TRBJ2-3; TRBD2 matches at 10 bases. Germline V lookup: CDR1 MNHEY, CDR2 SMNVEV (reference sequence). After removal of 5 bases from V and 1 base from J, the junction contained 21 bases not matched to a gene. This CDR3 contains 21 residues. CDR3 coding DNA: TGTGCCAGCAGTCCCTCCGTGGCTAGCGGGAGAATGAGTCGGGGCACAGATACGCAGTATTTT. This encodes CASSPSVASGRMSRGTDTQYF.

This clone has just one count. The rearrangement joins TRBV11-1 to TRBJ2-7; TRBD1 is a possible D gene (8 bases). Germline lookup yields CDR1 SGHAT and CDR2 FQDESV (reference sequence). The CDR3 runs 15 residues. Trimming cost V 5 bases and J 4 bases, with 18 bases left between them. In DNA, the CDR3 is TGTGCCAGCAGCCCCGTGGACAGGGAGGGGTACGAGCAGTACTTC. It translates to CASSPVDREGYEQYF.

This clone was recorded only once. The chain employs TRBV7-8 and TRBJ2-7; 10 nucleotides match TRBD1. The CDR3 runs 15 residues. The germline CDR1 and CDR2 sequences are SGHVS and FQNEAQ. V shed 5 bases and J 4 bases; nucleotides not matched to a gene: 8. CDR3 sequence (DNA): TGTGCCAGCAGCCGAGACAGGGGGCTCTTTTACGAGCAGTACTTC. It yields the protein CASSRDRGLFYEQYF.

The chain combines TRBV27 with TRBJ1-4; D is possibly TRBD1 (5 bases). V lost 6 bases and J 4 bases, leaving 12 bases between the germline ends. This CDR3 has 14 residues. The germline CDR1 and CDR2 sequences are MNHEY and SMNVEV (reference sequence). The CDR3 bases are TGTGCCAGCAGCTCCAGGGTGGGTAATGAAAAACTGTTTTTT. Encoded protein: CASSSRVGNEKLFF.

The chain has TRBV5-4 and TRBJ1-4; D unclear. The V gene's germline CDR1 is SGHNT and CDR2 YYREEE (reference sequence). The CDR3 length is 16 residues. V lost 0 bases, J lost 0 bases, and 9 bases lay in between. In DNA form, the CDR3 reads TGTGCCAGCAGCTTGGGACGGAGCACAACTAATGAAAAACTGTTTTTT. It specifies CASSLGRSTTNEKLFF.

The V and J genes are TRBV4-1 and TRBJ2-6; a possible D gene is TRBD1 (6 bases). The V gene lost 3 bases and the J gene lost 0 bases, with 18 bases spanning the gap. This CDR3 is built from 19 residues. The germline V gene has CDR1 MGHRA and CDR2 YSYEKL. The CDR3 loop reads CASSQQQGRGGSGANVLTF. CDR3 nucleotide sequence: TGCGCCAGCAGCCAGCAACAGGGTCGTGGGGGCTCTGGGGCCAACGTCCTGACTTTC.

This rearrangement joins TRBV6-4 to TRBJ2-2, with D tentatively TRBD2 (5 bases). The CDR3 spans 18 residues. Germline-derived CDR1 and CDR2 are MRHNA and SNTAGT. V lost 0 bases and J 1 base, leaving 15 bases between the germline ends. Written as DNA, the CDR3 is TGTGCCAGCAGTGACTCTCCCCACGAGGGCCAGAACACCGGGGAGCTGTTTTTT. The encoded protein is CASSDSPHEGQNTGELFF.

The chain has TRBV5-6 and TRBJ1-2; D unresolved. Germline CDR1 SGHDT, CDR2 YYEEEE. The V gene lost 1 base and the J gene lost 6 bases, with 19 bases spanning the gap. This CDR3 is built from 16 residues. CDR3 protein: CASSLLGFGGMDGYTF. CDR3 bases: TGTGCCAGCAGCTTGTTAGGTTTTGGAGGAATGGATGGCTACACCTTC. The variable domain in full, completed from reference TRBV5-6 and TRBJ1-2, reads DAGVTQSPTHLIKTRGQQVTLRCSPKSGHDTVSWYQQALGQGPQFIFQYYEEEERQRGNFPDRFSGHQFPNYSSELNVNALLLGDSALYLCASSLLGFGGMDGYTFGSGTRLTVV.

CDR3 coding DNA: TGCGCCAGCAGCGCCGGGACTACGATATACGAGCAGTACTTC. This translates into CASSAGTTIYEQYF. The chain has TRBV5-1 and TRBJ2-7, with TRBD2 identical over 7 bases. Germline V CDR1 and CDR2: SGHRS, YFSETQ. The CDR3 consists of 14 residues. The V and J ends lost 4 bases and 4 bases, in that order; junction bases with no gene match: 8.

This chain links TRBV5-1 with TRBJ1-1; D call uncertain. The germline V gene encodes CDR1 SGHRS and CDR2 YFSETQ. V gave up 0 bases and J gave up 2 bases, with 11 bases separating them. The CDR3 has 15 amino acids. The CDR3: CASSLASAGNTEAFF. The DNA of the CDR3 is TGCGCCAGCAGCTTGGCCAGTGCGGGAAACACTGAAGCTTTCTTT.

J is TRBJ2-2 and V is TRBV2; TRBD2 might be the D (7 bases). V was clipped by 1 base and J by 3 bases, with 9 bases between them. The CDR3 loop spans 15 amino acids. CDR1 SNHLY and CDR2 FYNNEI come from the germline V gene. The CDR3 here is CASSEVGGHTGELFF. The CDR3 DNA sequence: TGTGCCAGCAGTGAAGTGGGGGGGCACACCGGGGAGCTGTTTTTT.

This rearrangement joins TRBV13 to TRBJ2-6; D may be TRBD1 (6 bases). Germline V gene data show CDR1 as PRHDT and CDR2 as FYEKMQ (reference sequence). This CDR3 has 18 residues. The ends were cut back, 4 bases at V and 1 base at J, with 17 bases in the middle. CDR3 DNA: TGTGCCAGCAGCTCAAGCGGCAGGGGAAGGTCTGGGGCCAACGTCCTGACTTTC. Its protein is CASSSSGRGRSGANVLTF.

The V call is TRBV15, the J call TRBJ2-1; 14 positions agree with TRBD2. After removal of 7 bases from V and 0 bases from J, the junction contained 11 bases not matched to a gene. The CDR3 runs 19 residues. CDR1 and CDR2 from the germline V gene are LNHNV and YYDKDF (reference sequence). The CDR3 nucleotides are TGTGCCACCAAAGCTCTAGTGGGGACTAGCGGGAGCTCCTACAATGAGCAGTTCTTC. Translating gives CATKALVGTSGSSYNEQFF.

The chain uses TRBV19 and TRBJ1-2; unclear D gene. The CDR3 is 15 residues long. Germline V gives CDR1 LNHDA, CDR2 SQIVND (reference sequence). V dropped 11 bases and J dropped 1 base, with 20 bases sitting between them. In nucleotides, the CDR3 is TGTGCCCGAGGAGGGCCCCGATCCCTTAACTATGGCTACACCTTC. Its protein is CARGGPRSLNYGYTF.

V gene TRBV10-3 combines with J gene TRBJ2-7; 8 nucleotides agree with TRBD2. CDR3 length equals 16 residues. Trimming took 2 bases from V and 3 from J; bases not matched to a gene: 9. Germline-derived CDR1 and CDR2 are ENHRY and SYGVKD. The CDR3 spells CAISEGIQRGHYEQYF. DNA for the CDR3: TGTGCCATCAGTGAGGGGATTCAGCGGGGGCACTACGAGCAGTACTTC.

This rearrangement joins TRBV9 to TRBJ2-1; TRBD1 aligns across 7 bases. CDR3 size: 15 residues. Unmatched junction bases numbered 3, after V lost 3 bases and J lost 0 bases. The germline gives CDR1 SGDLS, CDR2 YYNGEE. This chain's CDR3 is CASSGGQSSYNEQFF. In DNA, the CDR3 is TGTGCCAGCAGCGGGGGACAGAGCTCCTACAATGAGCAGTTCTTC.

V gene TRBV5-6 combines with J gene TRBJ1-1; TRBD1 aligns across 9 bases. Per germline, CDR1 SGHDT and CDR2 YYEEEE. CDR3 length equals 14 residues. After removal of 3 bases from V and 4 bases from J, the junction contained 4 bases not matched to a gene. CDR3: CASSSGTGRTEAFF. The CDR3 region has the DNA TGTGCCAGCAGCTCCGGGACAGGGCGCACTGAAGCTTTCTTT. Full variable domain (remainder filled in from reference TRBV5-6 and TRBJ1-1): DAGVTQSPTHLIKTRGQQVTLRCSPKSGHDTVSWYQQALGQGPQFIFQYYEEEERQRGNFPDRFSGHQFPNYSSELNVNALLLGDSALYLCASSSGTGRTEAFFGQGTRLTVV.

The chain is built from TRBV19 and TRBJ1-2, with a possible D match to TRBD1 (5 bases). This CDR3 is 14 amino acids long. Trimming took off 6 bases at V and 6 bases at J, with 17 bases between the two ends. Per the germline V gene, CDR1 is LNHDA and CDR2 is SQIVND (reference sequence). DNA of the CDR3: TGTGCCAGTAGGACACGGGGGTATTTCGATGGCTACACCTTC. The encoded protein is CASRTRGYFDGYTF.

This chain connects TRBV21-1 to TRBJ1-1; the table's D call, TRBD1, was not checked against the DNA. TRBV21-1 represents a pseudogene. The CDR3 totals 15 residues. The CDR3 sequence: CASSKEQGPNTEAFF. The CDR3 DNA follows: TGTGCCAGCAGCAAAGAGCAGGGGCCGAACACTGAAGCTTTCTTT.

This clone was seen once. The V call is TRBV28, the J call TRBJ1-5; 7 bases are a match to TRBD1. The V gene end was trimmed by 6 bases and the J gene end by 6 bases; junction bases not matched to a gene: 5. CDR3 length: 13 amino acids. The V gene's germline CDR1 is MDHEN and CDR2 SYDVKM. The CDR3 region has the DNA TGTGCCAGCAGGCCTGAGGGGGCTCAGCCCCAGCATTTT. Residues: CASRPEGAQPQHF.

This chain uses TRBV19 with TRBJ1-1; 7 bases match TRBD1. Looked up from germline, CDR1 is LNHDA and CDR2 is SQIVND (reference sequence). The V and J ends lost 6 bases and 0 bases, in that order; junction bases with no gene match: 10. CDR3 length: 16 amino acids. DNA of the CDR3: TGTGCCAGTAGCTATCATCCGGGACAGATGAACACTGAAGCTTTCTTT. Amino acid sequence: CASSYHPGQMNTEAFF.

The chain links TRBV5-4 to TRBJ1-1; D uncertain. V was clipped by 0 bases and J by 1 base, with 10 bases between them. This CDR3 region has 15 residues. Germline V gene lookup returns CDR1 SGHNT and CDR2 YYREEE (reference sequence). This CDR3 reads CASSLVWAGNTEAFF. For the CDR3, the DNA is TGTGCCAGCAGCTTGGTGTGGGCGGGGAACACTGAAGCTTTCTTT.